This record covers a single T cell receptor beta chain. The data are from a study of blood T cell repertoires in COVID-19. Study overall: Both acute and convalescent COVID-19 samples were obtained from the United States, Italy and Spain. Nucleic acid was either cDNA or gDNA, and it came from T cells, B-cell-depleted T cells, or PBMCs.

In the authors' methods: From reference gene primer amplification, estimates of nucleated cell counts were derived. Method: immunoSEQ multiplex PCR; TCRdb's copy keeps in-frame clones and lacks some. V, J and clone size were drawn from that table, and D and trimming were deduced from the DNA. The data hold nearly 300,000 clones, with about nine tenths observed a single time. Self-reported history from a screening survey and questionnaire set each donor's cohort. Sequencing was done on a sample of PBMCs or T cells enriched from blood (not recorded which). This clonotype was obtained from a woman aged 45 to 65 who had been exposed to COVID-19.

The chain's CDR3 is CASSQQGFGNTIYF. In nucleotides, the CDR3 is TGCGCCAGCAGCCAACAGGGGTTCGGAAACACCATATATTTT. This chain joins TRBV5-1 and TRBJ1-3; TRBD1 aligns across 7 bases. Germline trimming cut 4 bases from V and 4 bases from J; bases unmatched to any gene: 5. There are 14 residues in the CDR3. In germline, CDR1 is SGHRS, CDR2 YFSETQ.